The 20 T cell receptor beta chains below come from one sample, sequenced in a study of cytomegalovirus exposure and HLA in healthy donors. 13 Jbeta primers and 60 Vbeta primers were used for the PCR. TCRdb's copy holds only in-frame clones and misses some; the assay was immunoSEQ multiplex PCR. The table records 150,000 to 200,000 clones, around 77% of them present only once. The sequenced sample was PBMCs. The source is a young woman in good health and CMV-seropositive.

V gene TRBV6-6 combines with J gene TRBJ1-5, with 7 bases aligning to TRBD1. The CDR3 contains 15 residues. The germline CDR1 and CDR2 sequences are MNHNY and SVGAGI (reference sequence). After removal of 4 bases from V and 6 bases from J, the junction contained 9 bases not matched to a gene. As DNA, the CDR3 is TGTGCCAGCAGTTCCAGCGGGCAGGGGGGTCAGCCCCAGCATTTT. This sequence encodes CASSSSGQGGQPQHF.

The chain employs TRBV30 and TRBJ2-3; D call uncertain. In germline, CDR1 is GTSNPN, CDR2 SVGIG (reference sequence). Trimming shortened V by 3 bases and J by 7 bases, and 8 bases separated the two germline ends. The CDR3 spans 11 residues. The CDR3: CAWRRHNTQYF. As DNA, the CDR3 is TGTGCCTGGAGACGACATAATACGCAGTATTTT.

V is TRBV5-4 and J is TRBJ1-1; TRBD1 aligns across 8 bases. The length of the CDR3 is 14 residues. V was clipped by 0 bases and J by 4 bases; unmatched bases: 2. The germline gives CDR1 SGHNT, CDR2 YYREEE (reference sequence). The CDR3 nucleotides read TGTGCCAGCAGCTTGGCAGGGGGCGGCACTGAAGCTTTCTTT. Translating gives CASSLAGGGTEAFF.

This chain links TRBV7-9 with TRBJ2-1; maybe TRBD1 (5 bases). This CDR3 has 14 amino acids. The V end was cut by 3 bases, the J end by 12 bases, with 18 bases between. Germline values: CDR1 SEHNR, CDR2 FQNEAQ (reference sequence). CDR3 sequence reads: CASSFQLADRGQFF. CDR3 bases: TGTGCCAGCAGCTTCCAGCTGGCCGATAGGGGGCAGTTCTTC.

V gene TRBV27 combines with J gene TRBJ1-5; weak D call: TRBD1 (5 bases). V lost 0 bases and J 6 bases, leaving 15 bases between the germline ends. The CDR3 is 16 amino acids. Germline V gene sequence: CDR1 MNHEY, CDR2 SMNVEV (reference sequence). The CDR3, as DNA: TGTGCCAGCAGTTTATCTGGGGGGGGGAGGGGTCAGCCCCAGCATTTT. Translating gives CASSLSGGGRGQPQHF.

The chain carries TRBV28 and TRBJ2-1; D might be TRBD1 (6 bases). Between the trimmed V and J ends, which lost 7 bases and 10 bases, there was a span of 23 bases. The CDR3 runs to 15 residues. The germline CDR1 and CDR2 sequences are MDHEN and SYDVKM. In nucleotides, the CDR3 is TGTGCCAGCACCACGACCTCAGGGACATTAGGAGAGCAGTTCTTC. As protein: CASTTTSGTLGEQFF.

V and J are TRBV30 and TRBJ1-5; the D gene is possibly TRBD1 (5 bases). Germline CDR1 reads GTSNPN; CDR2 reads SVGIG (reference sequence). The CDR3 runs 13 residues. Trimming stripped 2 bases from V and 5 bases from J, with 10 bases between. CDR3 bases: TGTGCCTGGAGTCCAGGGTTGGATCAGCCCCAGCATTTT. Residues: CAWSPGLDQPQHF.

This chain uses TRBV5-1 with TRBJ2-1; D gene uncertain. Trimming left V 0 bases short and J 5 bases short, with 9 bases between. The V gene's germline CDR1 is SGHRS and CDR2 YFSETQ. The CDR3 runs 14 residues. The CDR3 DNA is TGCGCCAGCAGCTTGGAGGCAGGCCACAATGAGCAGTTCTTC. The encoded protein is CASSLEAGHNEQFF.

As concerns this clone: At one boundary the junction diverges from the germline segment, which might be a read error. The rearrangement joins TRBV7-9 to TRBJ1-1; D remains ambiguous. The CDR3 spans 12 residues. CDR1 is SEHNR and CDR2 is FQNEAQ in the germline V gene (reference sequence). CDR3 protein: CSSSPSGTEAFF. The DNA of the CDR3 is TGTTCCAGCAGCCCAAGCGGCACTGAAGCTTTCTTT.

The gene calls are TRBV4-3 and TRBJ1-2; D is ambiguous. The V end lost 0 bases, the J end lost 4 bases, and 9 bases lay between the germline ends. The CDR3 is 14 residues long. Per the germline V gene, CDR1 is LGHNA and CDR2 is YSLEER. CDR3 sequence reads: CASSQERASYGYTF. The CDR3 DNA sequence: TGCGCCAGCAGCCAAGAGAGGGCAAGCTATGGCTACACCTTC.

The chain is built from TRBV27 and TRBJ1-2, with 7 positions matching TRBD1. This CDR3 has 15 residues. J was trimmed by 3 bases and V by 6 bases; bases with no gene match: 10. Germline-derived CDR1 and CDR2 are MNHEY and SMNVEV (reference sequence). The DNA for the CDR3 is TGTGCCAGCAGGACAGGAACCGGGACAGACTATGGCTACACCTTC. Translated: CASRTGTGTDYGYTF.

V and J are TRBV9 and TRBJ2-2; 8 bases map to TRBD2. J gave up 3 bases and V 0 bases, and 4 bases lay outside the gene matches. The CDR3 sequence is 16 residues long. Germline V lookup: CDR1 SGDLS, CDR2 YYNGEE. CDR3 in DNA: TGTGCCAGCAGCGTAGGCACTAGCGGATACACCGGGGAGCTGTTTTTT. Translating it yields CASSVGTSGYTGELFF.

The chain couples TRBV6-5 to TRBJ2-5; no clear D gene. There are 14 residues in the CDR3. CDR1 and CDR2 from the germline V gene are MNHEY and SVGAGI. The ends were cut back, 0 bases at V and 4 bases at J, with 9 bases in the middle. The CDR3 is CASSYSLSLETQYF. The CDR3 DNA follows: TGTGCCAGCAGTTACTCGCTCAGTTTAGAGACCCAGTACTTC.

This sequence joins TRBV6-1 and TRBJ1-2; D is unresolved. Germline V gene data show CDR1 as MNHNS and CDR2 as SASEGT. V lost 2 bases, J lost 5 bases, and 6 bases lay in between. This CDR3 spans 12 amino acids. The CDR3, as DNA: TGTGCCAGCAGTGAACAGCGGTATGGCTACACCTTC. Amino acids: CASSEQRYGYTF.

The chain employs TRBV27 and TRBJ2-1, with 11 bases that match TRBD2. J lost 9 bases, V lost 5 bases, and 12 bases had no gene match. This CDR3 comprises 16 residues. CDR1 and CDR2 from the germline V gene are MNHEY and SMNVEV (reference sequence). CDR3 DNA sequence: TGTGCCAGCAGTGCCACAACTAGCGGGAGAGGAACTGAGCAGTTCTTC. Translation gives CASSATTSGRGTEQFF.

CDR3 nucleotides: TGTGCCAGCCGCTGGACAGATTCTGACTATGGCTACACCTTC. Its protein product is CASRWTDSDYGYTF. The rearrangement links TRBV18 to TRBJ1-2; D is perhaps TRBD1 (6 bases). The CDR3 covers 14 residues. CDR1 is KGHSH, CDR2 LQKENI, per germline. Trimming shortened V by 8 bases and J by 3 bases, and 16 bases separated the two germline ends.

The chain recombines TRBV19 with TRBJ2-2; D gene uncertain. V was shortened by 7 bases and J by 1 base, with 7 bases between the two germline ends. Looked up from germline, CDR1 is LNHDA and CDR2 is SQIVND (reference sequence). The CDR3 is 13 amino acids. The CDR3 sequence is CASTMRNTGELFF. Here the CDR3 DNA reads TGTGCCAGTACCATGAGGAACACCGGGGAGCTGTTTTTT.

The rearrangement uses TRBV5-4 and TRBJ1-2, with D tentatively TRBD1 (6 bases). Germline assignment: CDR1 SGHNT and CDR2 YYREEE (reference sequence). Deletions cut 0 bases from V and 0 bases from J, with 6 bases between. The CDR3 runs 14 residues. CDR3 sequence: CASSLAGANYGYTF. The CDR3 DNA reads as TGTGCCAGCAGCTTGGCAGGGGCTAACTATGGCTACACCTTC.

The chain couples TRBV4-3 to TRBJ2-7; 10 nucleotides line up with TRBD2. The ends lost 0 bases at V and 4 bases at J; junction bases unmatched: 9. CDR1 is LGHNA, CDR2 YSLEER, per germline. CDR3 length: 17 residues. This chain's CDR3 is CASSQDRGLADIYEQYF. Here the CDR3 DNA reads TGCGCCAGCAGCCAAGATAGAGGACTAGCGGATATTTACGAGCAGTACTTC.

The chain combines TRBV9 with TRBJ2-1; tentatively, D is TRBD1 (6 bases). Trimming shortened V by 4 bases and J by 4 bases, and 21 bases separated the two germline ends. Per germline, CDR1 SGDLS and CDR2 YYNGEE. CDR3 length equals 17 residues. Written as DNA, the CDR3 is TGTGCCAGCAGCCCTACCCTAGGGGGAGCATTATACAATGAGCAGTTCTTC. This encodes CASSPTLGGALYNEQFF.